One sample yielded the 31 T cell receptor beta chains listed below, sequenced in a study of blood T cell repertoires in COVID-19. Assay: immunoSEQ multiplex PCR; the TCRdb copy retains only in-frame clones and omits some. The sample records about 250,000 clones, around 84% being singletons. The specimen sequenced was PBMCs or T cells enriched from blood (not recorded which). The receptors shown here come from a middle-aged man who had recovered from COVID-19.

The gene calls are TRBV7-9 and TRBJ2-3; 11 nucleotides match TRBD2. Germline V gene data show CDR1 as SEHNR and CDR2 as FQNEAQ (reference sequence). The ends lost 0 bases at V and 9 bases at J; junction bases unmatched: 14. This CDR3 spans 18 amino acids. The CDR3 loop reads CASSLASLAGGEIRTQYF. The CDR3 DNA follows: TGTGCCAGCAGCTTAGCGTCCCTAGCGGGGGGCGAGATTAGAACGCAGTATTTT.

The chain employs TRBV29-1 and TRBJ1-2; D unresolved. The germline V gene has CDR1 SQVTM and CDR2 ANQGSEA. V dropped 4 bases and J dropped 0 bases, with 15 bases sitting between them. The CDR3 length is 15 residues. Here the CDR3 DNA reads TGCAGCGTTGTTCGTTTCGCGGATACTAACTATGGCTACACCTTC. It codes for CSVVRFADTNYGYTF.

The rearrangement joins TRBV4-1 to TRBJ1-6; perhaps TRBD1 as D (5 bases). CDR1 is MGHRA and CDR2 is YSYEKL in the germline V gene. CDR3 length: 14 amino acids. V dropped 4 bases and J dropped 8 bases, with 12 bases sitting between them. CDR3 in amino acids: CASSPQGRYSPLHF. The DNA of the CDR3 is TGCGCCAGCAGCCCCCAGGGCCGATATTCACCCCTCCACTTT.

This clone was seen more than once but under ten times. The rearrangement joins TRBV7-9 to TRBJ2-1, with a possible D match to TRBD2 (6 bases). CDR1 and CDR2 from the germline V gene are SEHNR and FQNEAQ (reference sequence). Trimming shortened V by 2 bases and J by 12 bases, and 11 bases separated the two germline ends. This CDR3 region has 12 residues. CDR3 residues: CASSLRRDGQFF. The CDR3 DNA follows: TGTGCCAGCAGCTTAAGGCGGGACGGGCAGTTCTTC. Complete variable domain (other parts from reference TRBV7-9 and TRBJ2-1): DTGVSQNPRHKITKRGQNVTFRCDPISEHNRLYWYRQTLGQGPEFLTYFQNEAQLEKSRLLSDRFSAERPKGSFSTLEIQRTEQGDSAMYLCASSLRRDGQFFGPGTRLTVL.

This chain joins TRBV11-2 and TRBJ2-1, with a weak D call TRBD1 (6 bases). The CDR3 covers 15 residues. The germline gives CDR1 SGHAT, CDR2 FQNNGV. Trimming pared 5 bases from V and 3 bases from J, leaving 14 bases between. CDR3 loop: CASSQGQGGYNEQFF. DNA for the CDR3: TGTGCCAGCAGCCAGGGGCAGGGTGGCTACAATGAGCAGTTCTTC.

The chain employs TRBV5-1 and TRBJ1-3; D gene ambiguous. Germline CDR1 SGHRS, CDR2 YFSETQ. This CDR3 spans 16 amino acids. V dropped 1 base and J dropped 0 bases, with 11 bases sitting between them. The CDR3 is CASSLWAAVSGNTIYF. The CDR3 DNA is TGCGCCAGCAGCTTGTGGGCAGCTGTCTCTGGAAACACCATATATTTT. The full variable domain, rest sourced from reference TRBV5-1 and TRBJ1-3, is KAGVTQTPRYLIKTRGQQVTLSCSPISGHRSVSWYQQTPGQGLQFLFEYFSETQRNKGNFPGRFSGRQFSNSRSEMNVSTLELGDSALYLCASSLWAAVSGNTIYFGEGSWLTVV.

V and J are TRBV5-8 and TRBJ1-5; D possibly corresponds to TRBD1 (6 bases). Looked up from germline, CDR1 is SGHTS and CDR2 is YDEGEE. This CDR3 spans 16 amino acids. Trimming left V 4 bases short and J 0 bases short, with 14 bases between. CDR3 DNA: TGTGCCAGCAGCAGGGACATTCCTTATAGCAATCAGCCCCAGCATTTT. It translates to CASSRDIPYSNQPQHF. The variable domain in full, with the rest retrieved from reference TRBV5-8 and TRBJ1-5, is EAGVTQSPTHLIKTRGQQATLRCSPISGHTSVYWYQQALGLGLQFLLWYDEGEERNRGNFPPRFSGRQFPNYSSELNVNALELEDSALYLCASSRDIPYSNQPQHFGDGTRLSIL.

The V gene is TRBV7-2, the J gene TRBJ2-5; the D gene is possibly TRBD1 (7 bases). Germline V gene data show CDR1 as SGHTA and CDR2 as FQGNSA. Trimming took 4 bases from V and 7 from J, leaving 13 bases between them. This CDR3 region has 13 residues. For the CDR3, the DNA is TGTGCCAGCAGCTCCCGACAGGGAGGGACCCAGTACTTC. Amino acid sequence: CASSSRQGGTQYF.

The chain recombines TRBV7-8 with TRBJ2-2, with 7 bases identical to TRBD2. This CDR3 comprises 15 residues. Trimming took 11 bases from V and 8 from J; bases not matched to a gene: 17. Germline loops: CDR1 SGHVS, CDR2 FQNEAQ. The CDR3 here is CAAQFSAGAMGELFF. CDR3 bases: TGTGCCGCTCAGTTTAGTGCGGGAGCAATGGGGGAGCTGTTTTTT.

This chain joins TRBV6-5 and TRBJ2-7, with 8 bases matching TRBD1. There are 14 residues in the CDR3. From germline, CDR1 is MNHEY and CDR2 SVGAGI. Trimming took 4 bases from V and 2 from J; bases not matched to a gene: 4. The chain's CDR3 is CASSFDRGPYEQYF. The CDR3 coding sequence is TGTGCCAGCAGTTTTGACAGGGGACCCTACGAGCAGTACTTC.

The CDR3 loop is CASSFAGTGDGYTF. The CDR3, as DNA: TGCGCCAGCAGCTTTGCCGGGACAGGGGACGGCTACACCTTC. V is TRBV5-1 and J is TRBJ1-2; 10 bases agree with TRBD1. Germline V gene data show CDR1 as SGHRS and CDR2 as YFSETQ. V lost 2 bases, J lost 8 bases, and 6 bases stayed unmatched. This CDR3 has 14 residues.

This clone showed up just once. V and J are TRBV30 and TRBJ2-2; D tentatively reads TRBD1 or TRBD2 (5 bases each). The germline V gene has CDR1 GTSNPN and CDR2 SVGIG (reference sequence). The CDR3 is 13 residues long. The V gene lost 8 bases and the J gene lost 6 bases, with 16 bases spanning the gap. CDR3 nucleotides: TGTGCCGGGACCTTATACGGGGCCGGGGAGCTGTTTTTT. Amino acid sequence: CAGTLYGAGELFF. Full variable domain (missing parts from reference TRBV30 and TRBJ2-2): SQTIHQWPATLVQPVGSPLSLECTVEGTSNPNLYWYRQAAGRGLQLLFYSVGIGQISSEVPQNLSASRPQDRQFILSSKKLLLSDSGFYLCAGTLYGAGELFFGEGSRLTVL.

The chain joins TRBV4-3 to TRBJ1-6, with a weak D call TRBD1 (5 bases). Trimming cost V 0 bases and J 8 bases, with 17 bases left between them. Germline values: CDR1 LGHNA, CDR2 YSLEER. This CDR3 region has 17 residues. Here the CDR3 DNA reads TGCGCCAGCAGCCAAGAAAATGGTCCGGGGGGAGATTCACCCCTCCACTTT. It translates to CASSQENGPGGDSPLHF.

This chain uses TRBV6-5 with TRBJ1-2; 7 bases agree with TRBD1. This CDR3 is 13 amino acids long. The V and J ends lost 6 bases and 7 bases, in that order; junction bases with no gene match: 8. Looked up from germline, CDR1 is MNHEY and CDR2 is SVGAGI. The CDR3 spells CASSLDRDSGYTF. The CDR3 coding sequence is TGTGCCAGCAGCTTAGACAGGGATAGTGGCTACACCTTC.

This clone showed up just once. This sample includes further DNA sequences coding for the same CDR3. The chain recombines TRBV7-3 with TRBJ1-3; tentatively, D is TRBD1 (5 bases). V shed 0 bases and J shed 0 bases, with 9 bases lying between them. CDR1 is SGHTA, CDR2 FQGTGA, per germline. There are 16 residues in the CDR3. The chain's CDR3 is CASSLTGGGSGNTIYF. Written as DNA, the CDR3 is TGTGCCAGCAGCTTAACGGGGGGAGGCTCTGGAAACACCATATATTTT.

This clone was recorded once. CDR3 residues: CASSLGEQEETQYF. The CDR3, as DNA: TGTGCCAGCAGCTTAGGAGAACAGGAAGAGACCCAGTACTTC. This chain connects TRBV7-9 to TRBJ2-5, with a possible D match to TRBD1 (5 bases). Germline V CDR1 and CDR2: SEHNR, FQNEAQ (reference sequence). The V and J ends lost 1 base and 3 bases respectively, with 9 bases between them. The CDR3 spans 14 residues.

This clone has a handful of counts. V usage is TRBV7-8 and J usage is TRBJ2-7; 9 bases match TRBD1. The germline V gene has CDR1 SGHVS and CDR2 FQNEAQ. Germline trimming cut 5 bases from V and 4 bases from J; bases unmatched to any gene: 6. There are 14 residues in the CDR3. In nucleotides, the CDR3 is TGTGCCAGCAGCCGACAGGGGGGTTTGTACGAGCAGTACTTC. Its protein is CASSRQGGLYEQYF.

This clone was counted a few times. V usage is TRBV7-2 and J usage is TRBJ2-7, with D possibly being TRBD2 (6 bases). CDR1 and CDR2 (germline): SGHTA, FQGNSA. Trimming cost V 2 bases and J 2 bases, with 10 bases left between them. The CDR3 runs 14 residues. The CDR3 DNA reads TGTGCCAGCAGCTTAAGACTAGGGACCTACGAGCAGTACTTC. Its protein is CASSLRLGTYEQYF.

The chain couples TRBV10-3 to TRBJ2-7; no reliable D call. Germline assignment: CDR1 ENHRY and CDR2 SYGVKD. Trimming removed 6 bases from V and 3 bases from J, with 9 bases in between. The CDR3 totals 12 residues. CDR3 sequence reads: CAISLLNYEQYF. The CDR3, as DNA: TGTGCCATCAGCCTATTAAACTACGAGCAGTACTTC.

This CDR3 is CAISEFDWGGGETQYF. DNA for the CDR3: TGTGCCATCAGTGAGTTCGACTGGGGGGGAGGAGAGACCCAGTACTTC. The chain uses TRBV10-3 and TRBJ2-5; 7 nucleotides line up with TRBD2. Trimming at V came to 1 base and at J to 4 bases, leaving 9 bases not matched to a gene. This CDR3 region has 16 residues. Germline CDR1 reads ENHRY; CDR2 reads SYGVKD.

This clone was detected many times. This sequence joins TRBV7-9 and TRBJ1-2; D is perhaps TRBD1 (5 bases). There are 16 residues in the CDR3. V gave up 6 bases and J gave up 2 bases, with 19 bases separating them. Germline lookup yields CDR1 SEHNR and CDR2 FQNEAQ (reference sequence). CDR3 sequence: CASSGMSTELNYGYTF. The CDR3 nucleotides read TGTGCCAGCAGTGGTATGTCGACAGAACTGAACTATGGCTACACCTTC. Looking up the rest from reference TRBV7-9 and TRBJ1-2 gives the full variable domain: DTGVSQNPRHKITKRGQNVTFRCDPISEHNRLYWYRQTLGQGPEFLTYFQNEAQLEKSRLLSDRFSAERPKGSFSTLEIQRTEQGDSAMYLCASSGMSTELNYGYTFGSGTRLTVV.

This chain uses TRBV27 with TRBJ1-2, with 7 positions matching TRBD1. The V gene end was trimmed by 4 bases and the J gene end by 12 bases; junction bases not matched to a gene: 11. Germline V gene data show CDR1 as MNHEY and CDR2 as SMNVEV (reference sequence). The CDR3 is 13 residues long. The CDR3 DNA sequence: TGTGCCAGCAGTTCCCTCCCCCGACAGGGTCACACCTTC. Its protein is CASSSLPRQGHTF.

This sequence joins TRBV29-1 and TRBJ2-2; TRBD1 agrees at 9 bases. This CDR3 is 16 amino acids long. The germline V gene encodes CDR1 SQVTM and CDR2 ANQGSEA. The trim removed 6 bases at V and 2 bases at J, leaving 10 bases unmatched. The CDR3 coding sequence is TGCAGCGTCCAGGACAGGGGCCGGGGCAACACCGGGGAGCTGTTTTTT. Translated: CSVQDRGRGNTGELFF.

The chain has TRBV6-2 or TRBV6-3 and TRBJ1-1; TRBD1 matches at 7 bases. With V trimmed by 5 bases and J by 4 bases, 4 bases remained unmatched. The CDR3 consists of 13 residues. Germline lookup yields CDR1 MNHEY and CDR2 SVGEGT. CDR3 protein: CASSAQGPTEAFF. Here the CDR3 DNA reads TGTGCCAGCAGTGCACAGGGGCCCACTGAAGCTTTCTTT.

This chain joins TRBV6-6 and TRBJ1-5, with 7 bases matching TRBD1. Germline loops: CDR1 MNHNY, CDR2 SVGAGI (reference sequence). The CDR3 has 15 residues. The V gene end was trimmed by 2 bases and the J gene end by 0 bases; junction bases not matched to a gene: 1. This chain's CDR3 is CASSYGTVSNQPQHF. DNA of the CDR3: TGTGCCAGCAGTTACGGGACAGTTAGCAATCAGCCCCAGCATTTT.

V usage is TRBV30 and J usage is TRBJ2-1, with no clear D. CDR1 is GTSNPN, CDR2 SVGIG, per germline (reference sequence). The CDR3 runs 14 residues. V shed 3 bases and J shed 0 bases, with 9 bases lying between them. CDR3 sequence: CAWSGESSYNEQFF. CDR3 DNA sequence: TGTGCCTGGAGCGGAGAGAGCTCCTACAATGAGCAGTTCTTC.

CDR3 in amino acids: CATGRTANTEAFF. CDR3 bases: TGTGCCACCGGACGGACAGCGAACACTGAAGCTTTCTTT. The genes are TRBV5-5 and TRBJ1-1; maybe TRBD1 (6 bases). The CDR3 sequence is 13 residues long. From germline, CDR1 is SGHKS and CDR2 YYEKEE (reference sequence). Trimming took off 9 bases at V and 1 base at J, with 13 bases between the two ends.

This rearrangement joins TRBV21-1 to TRBJ2-4; TRBD2 was called by the table and not checked on the DNA. TRBV21-1 is noted as a pseudogene. This CDR3 comprises 15 residues. CDR3 residues: CASSKAWRGADIQYF. The CDR3, as DNA: TGTGCCAGCAGCAAAGCGTGGCGGGGCGCAGACATTCAGTACTTC.

The genes are TRBV18 and TRBJ1-5; no definite D call. V shed 3 bases and J shed 1 base, with 10 bases lying between them. This CDR3 spans 15 amino acids. The germline V gene has CDR1 KGHSH and CDR2 LQKENI. CDR3 nucleotide sequence: TGTGCCAGCTCACCGCCGACCGGGAGCAATCAGCCCCAGCATTTT. It translates to CASSPPTGSNQPQHF.

CDR3 in amino acids: CASSTLGRAPEQYF. CDR3 nucleotides: TGTGCCAGCAGTACGCTCGGGAGAGCTCCCGAGCAGTACTTC. V gene TRBV6-5 combines with J gene TRBJ2-7, with D perhaps matching TRBD2 (6 bases). There are 14 residues in the CDR3. Germline assignment: CDR1 MNHEY and CDR2 SVGAGI. The V end lost 5 bases, the J end lost 6 bases, and 17 bases lay between the germline ends.

This clone has just one count. The rearrangement joins TRBV19 to TRBJ2-3, with TRBD2 matching over 10 bases. The V gene's germline CDR1 is LNHDA and CDR2 SQIVND (reference sequence). Germline trimming cut 4 bases from V and 0 bases from J; bases unmatched to any gene: 1. The CDR3 loop spans 15 amino acids. The CDR3 nucleotides are TGTGCCAGTAGTAAGCGGGAGGGGAGCACAGATACGCAGTATTTT. Translation gives CASSKREGSTDTQYF.